This T cell receptor beta chain was observed in a study of tumor and adjacent non-tumor tissue in lung cancer. The wider study: There were 11 to 13 adenocarcinoma, 2 squamous cell carcinoma and 1 small cell lung cancer cases. Points from the study as a whole: Tumor repertoires had a smaller top 100 clone share than normal lung. Compared with tumor, normal lung showed significantly lower TCR diversity.

A modified ARM-PCR protocol with three rounds of nested PCR amplified TCRbeta. In TCRdb, the multiplex PCR reads were re-called with MiXCR into one record per CDR3 protein. The top ten hold around 19% of the sample, which has more than 90,000 distinct CDR3 sequences, just over 65% seen once. This sample's RNA came from whole unsorted tissue. Donors were chemotherapy-naive, newly diagnosed lung cancer surgical patients in China, August–late 2014. Germline lookup yields CDR1 SGHAT and CDR2 FQNNGV. The CDR3 runs 13 residues. In regard to this clonotype: Antigen: not known. A junction boundary mismatches the germline segment, possibly from a read error.

Sequenced material: lung tumor tissue. The clonotype was recovered from a man between 60 and 75 years old with non-small cell lung cancer. The chain employs TRBV11-2 and TRBJ1-4; unclear D gene. CDR3 residues: CVSSLTNIEKLFF. CDR3 in DNA: TGTGTCAGCAGCCTTACAAACATTGAAAAACTGTTTTTT.